These 10 T cell receptor beta chains originate from one sample sequenced in a study of cytomegalovirus exposure and HLA in healthy donors. Vbeta (60) and Jbeta (13) primers were used in the PCR. The method was immunoSEQ multiplex PCR; TCRdb's version includes in-frame clones alone and lacks a portion of them. The sample has fewer than 200,000 clones, 75% to 90% seen once. Sequenced sample: PBMCs. Receptors were obtained from a human donor in good health.

The rearrangement joins TRBV7-3 to TRBJ2-1, with 10 bases identical to TRBD2. J lost 4 bases, V lost 3 bases, and 3 bases had no gene match. CDR1 SGHTA and CDR2 FQGTGA come from the germline V gene. CDR3 length: 15 residues. For the CDR3, the DNA is TGTGCCAGCAGCTTCGGAGCGGGGGGGTACAATGAGCAGTTCTTC. Its protein is CASSFGAGGYNEQFF.

The chain recombines TRBV11-2 with TRBJ1-5, with TRBD1 as a possible D gene (5 bases). The germline CDR1 and CDR2 sequences are SGHAT and FQNNGV. Trimming took 3 bases from V and 6 from J, leaving 9 bases between them. The CDR3 sequence is 13 residues long. The CDR3 DNA follows: TGTGCCAGCAGCTTTGGGGGGGTTCAGCCCCAGCATTTT. As protein: CASSFGGVQPQHF.

The chain is built from TRBV7-9 and TRBJ1-2; 8 bases align to TRBD1. CDR1 SEHNR and CDR2 FQNEAQ come from the germline V gene (reference sequence). V lost 3 bases, J lost 6 bases, and 6 bases stayed unmatched. The CDR3 is 14 amino acids. CDR3 residues: CASSFDRGYDGYTF. Here the CDR3 DNA reads TGTGCCAGCAGCTTTGACAGGGGCTACGATGGCTACACCTTC.

CDR3 region: CAGWETGTEKLFF. The CDR3 DNA sequence: TGTGCCGGATGGGAGACAGGGACCGAAAAACTGTTTTTT. The gene calls are TRBV6-4 and TRBJ1-4; TRBD1 aligns across 7 bases. This CDR3 spans 13 amino acids. CDR1 MRHNA and CDR2 SNTAGT come from the germline V gene. Losses at the gene ends were 11 bases for V and 8 bases for J; bases not matched to a gene: 11.

The chain carries TRBV2 and TRBJ2-5; 7 positions agree with TRBD1. Germline assignment: CDR1 SNHLY and CDR2 FYNNEI. This CDR3 is built from 17 residues. The V gene end was trimmed by 2 bases and the J gene end by 5 bases; junction bases not matched to a gene: 14. In nucleotides, the CDR3 is TGTGCCAGCAGTGAATTGACAGGGTGGGGCATCGGGGAGACCCAGTACTTC. It is translated as CASSELTGWGIGETQYF.

The chain has TRBV7-6 and TRBJ1-5; D is uncertain. CDR3 length: 12 residues. Trimming removed 7 bases at V and 5 bases at J, with 9 bases between. Germline lookup yields CDR1 SGHVS and CDR2 FNYEAQ. The CDR3 nucleotides read TGTGCCAGCAACAGCGGCGATCAGCCCCAGCATTTT. It translates to CASNSGDQPQHF.

The J gene is TRBJ2-6, the V gene TRBV5-4, with D tentatively TRBD1 (6 bases). The CDR3 sequence is 17 residues long. The germline V gene has CDR1 SGHNT and CDR2 YYREEE (reference sequence). V gave up 5 bases and J gave up 0 bases, with 15 bases separating them. CDR3 sequence reads: CASRQRGLLSGANVLTF. DNA for the CDR3: TGTGCCAGCAGACAAAGGGGGTTACTCTCTGGGGCCAACGTCCTGACTTTC.

This clone was detected once. The chain employs TRBV6-5 and TRBJ2-1; D uncertain. Germline CDR1 is MNHEY and CDR2 is SVGAGI. Trimming shortened V by 0 bases and J by 5 bases, and 8 bases separated the two germline ends. The CDR3 has 14 amino acids. For the CDR3, the DNA is TGTGCCAGCAGTTACTCGGGCAGCAACAATGAGCAGTTCTTC. Amino acids: CASSYSGSNNEQFF.

This clone was counted a few times. This chain joins TRBV4-2 and TRBJ2-6; 10 nucleotides match TRBD1. From germline, CDR1 is LGHNA and CDR2 YNFKEQ. This CDR3 contains 16 residues. The V and J ends lost 6 bases and 4 bases, in that order; junction bases with no gene match: 6. The CDR3 DNA is TGTGCCAGCAGGGAGACAGGGGGCTTAGGGGCCAACGTCCTGACTTTC. Translated: CASRETGGLGANVLTF.

J is TRBJ1-2 and V is TRBV5-1; D is perhaps TRBD1 (6 bases). Germline V gene data show CDR1 as SGHRS and CDR2 as YFSETQ. CDR3 length equals 15 residues. V lost 0 bases and J lost 0, with 9 bases in between. The CDR3 spells CASSLEGVSNYGYTF. For the CDR3, the DNA is TGCGCCAGCAGCTTGGAGGGGGTATCTAACTATGGCTACACCTTC.